This T cell receptor beta chain originates from a study of blood T cell repertoires in COVID-19. The overall study: Donors in the United States, Italy and Spain gave samples during acute or convalescent COVID-19. The cDNA or gDNA used as material had been derived from T cells, B-cell-depleted T cells, or PBMCs.

This clone was observed a handful of times. Study processing details: Cell counts per sample came from amplifying reference gene primers. Profiled with immunoSEQ multiplex PCR; TCRdb holds only in-frame clones, not every one. V and J calls and clone size are given by that table; D and trimming were obtained from the DNA. In the table there are roughly 100,000 clones, approximately 86% of which are singletons. The sequencing sample was made of peripheral blood. This TCR derives from a man aged 50-60 years with active or convalescent COVID-19.

The CDR3 region has the DNA TGCAGTGCTAGTACCGGGGGGGGCCATTTAACTGAAGCTTTCTTT. It encodes CSASTGGGHLTEAFF. The chain carries TRBV20-1 and TRBJ1-1, with a possible D match to TRBD1 (6 bases). V dropped 3 bases and J dropped 5 bases, with 19 bases sitting between them. In germline, CDR1 is DFQATT, CDR2 SNEGSKA (reference sequence). The CDR3 extends over 15 amino acids.